This TCR beta chain appears in the sequencing data of a study of blood T cell repertoires in COVID-19. CDR1 and CDR2 (germline): MNHEY, SMNVEV (reference sequence). V was pared by 4 bases and J by 5 bases, with 12 bases between. The CDR3 consists of 14 residues. Sequencing used immunoSEQ multiplex PCR; TCRdb keeps in-frame clones, though not all of them. This table holds roughly 180,000 clones, roughly three quarters found once. The receptor was derived from a man aged 55 to 69 with active or convalescent COVID-19. Sequenced sample: peripheral blood. The V gene is TRBV27, the J gene TRBJ1-5, with D possibly matching TRBD1 (6 bases). The DNA of the CDR3 is TGTGCCAGCAGTTCGATCCGACAGGATCAGCCCCAGCATTTT. Translated, it gives CASSSIRQDQPQHF.